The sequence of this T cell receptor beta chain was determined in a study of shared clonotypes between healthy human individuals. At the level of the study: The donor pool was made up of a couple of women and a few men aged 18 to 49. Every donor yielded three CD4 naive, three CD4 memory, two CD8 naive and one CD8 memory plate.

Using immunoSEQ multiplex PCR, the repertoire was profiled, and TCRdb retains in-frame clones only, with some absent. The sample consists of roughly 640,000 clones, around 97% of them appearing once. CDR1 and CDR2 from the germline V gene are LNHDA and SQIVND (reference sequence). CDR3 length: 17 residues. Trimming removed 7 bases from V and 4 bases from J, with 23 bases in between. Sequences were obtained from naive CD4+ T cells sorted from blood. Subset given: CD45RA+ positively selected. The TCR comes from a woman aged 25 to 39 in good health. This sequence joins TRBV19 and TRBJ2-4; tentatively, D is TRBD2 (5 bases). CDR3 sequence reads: CASTLGGRGIPKNIQYF. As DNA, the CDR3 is TGTGCCAGTACGCTCGGAGGACGAGGGATACCGAAAAACATTCAGTACTTC.